This is a list of T cell receptor beta chains from one sample in a study of chemoradiotherapy in HPV16-positive cancers. Clones were read by immunoSEQ multiplex PCR, and TCRdb kept only the in-frame ones, dropping some. The sample comprises 17,000 or so clones, nearly 70% of which are singletons, and 7% to 9% rests with the top ten. The source material was tumor tissue, sampled from a patient who underwent chemoradiotherapy. All receptors come from a human donor with HPV-associated anogenital cancer. CDR3s include the opening cysteine and the closing phenylalanine or tryptophan. The order of the fields is D gene, V gene, clone size, J gene, CDR3 protein, CDR3 DNA. The D gene is left open where the match is weak. Clone size is not always given. Where it is, it says once, few, many or a class for expanded clones.

>-|TRBV6-4|-|TRBJ2-2
CASSDSAGETGELFF
TGTGCCAGCAGTGACTCGGCAGGGGAGACCGGGGAGCTGTTTTTT
>TRBD2|TRBV7-9|-|TRBJ2-7
CASSPSGPYEQYF
TGTGCCAGCAGCCCTAGCGGGCCCTACGAGCAGTACTTC
>-|TRBV6-5|-|TRBJ2-6
CASSYSGGSGANVLTF
TGTGCCAGCAGTTACTCGGGGGGCTCTGGGGCCAACGTCCTGACTTTC
>-|TRBV29-1|-|TRBJ1-2
CSPGAVYGYTF
TGCAGCCCTGGGGCAGTATATGGCTACACCTTC
>TRBD1|TRBV30|medium-sized|TRBJ1-4
CAWIDRGVRSEKLFF
TGTGCCTGGATTGACAGGGGAGTAAGGAGTGAAAAACTGTTTTTT
>TRBD2|TRBV5-1|-|TRBJ2-5
CASSPGTSGETQYF
TGCGCCAGCAGCCCGGGCACTAGCGGAGAGACCCAGTACTTC
>-|TRBV18|-|TRBJ1-4
CASSPIGEKLFF
TGTGCCAGCTCACCCATAGGGGAAAAACTGTTTTTT
>TRBD1|TRBV5-1|-|TRBJ2-5
CASSPGTGAETQYF
TGCGCCAGCAGCCCCGGGACAGGGGCAGAGACCCAGTACTTC
>TRBD2|TRBV5-4|once|TRBJ2-3
CASSLERGADTQYF
TGTGCCAGCAGCTTGGAGCGGGGGGCAGATACGCAGTATTTT
>TRBD2|TRBV5-1|-|TRBJ2-1
CASSSTSGSDEQFF
TGCGCCAGCAGCTCGACTAGCGGGAGTGATGAGCAGTTCTTC
>TRBD1|TRBV7-9|-|TRBJ2-2
CASAQGANTGELFF
TGTGCCAGCGCACAGGGGGCGAACACCGGGGAGCTGTTTTTT
>-|TRBV2|few|TRBJ2-7
CASSESADGAYEQYF
TGTGCCAGCAGTGAATCGGCAGATGGTGCCTACGAGCAGTACTTC
>-|TRBV18|-|TRBJ2-3
CASSPQVGTDTQYF
TGTGCCAGCTCACCCCAGGTGGGGACAGATACGCAGTATTTT
>TRBD1|TRBV4-1|medium-sized|TRBJ2-7
CASSHGQGEGYEQYF
TGCGCCAGCAGCCACGGACAGGGAGAGGGATACGAGCAGTACTTC
>TRBD2|TRBV7-9|few|TRBJ2-1
CASSQTSGGLNEQFF
TGTGCCAGCAGCCAAACTAGCGGGGGGCTCAATGAGCAGTTCTTC
>TRBD2|TRBV7-8|once|TRBJ2-7
CASSEASGSSYEQYF
TGTGCCAGCAGCGAGGCTAGCGGGAGCTCCTACGAGCAGTACTTC
>TRBD1|TRBV2|once|TRBJ2-7
CASEGQGGGEQYF
TGTGCCAGCGAGGGACAGGGAGGGGGCGAGCAGTACTTC
>-|TRBV10-2|-|TRBJ1-3
CASQGGIPTDTIYF
TGCGCCAGCCAAGGGGGGATTCCTACGGACACCATATATTTT
>TRBD2|TRBV7-9|medium-sized|TRBJ2-7
CASSLESSGRPYEQYF
TGTGCCAGCAGCTTAGAGTCTAGCGGGCGACCCTACGAGCAGTACTTC
>TRBD2|TRBV19|-|TRBJ2-1
CASKPGTSGRGYNEQFF
TGTGCCAGTAAACCTGGGACTAGCGGGAGGGGATACAATGAGCAGTTCTTC
>TRBD2|TRBV11-3|once|TRBJ2-7
CASSLRVIAGSDEQYF
TGTGCCAGCAGCTTGAGGGTCATAGCGGGGAGCGACGAGCAGTACTTC
>-|TRBV5-1|-|TRBJ2-7
CASSFGQPPYEQYF
TGCGCCAGCAGCTTCGGACAGCCACCCTACGAGCAGTACTTC
>-|TRBV6-1|-|TRBJ2-5
CASSEDPGKEETQYF
TGTGCCAGCAGTGAAGATCCCGGGAAAGAAGAGACCCAGTACTTC
>-|TRBV30|-|TRBJ2-5
CAWSVGGETQYF
TGTGCCTGGAGTGTTGGGGGGGAGACCCAGTACTTC
>TRBD1|TRBV5-6|-|TRBJ2-5
CAIEWTGRLFGQETQYF
TGTGCCATAGAATGGACAGGGAGGCTCTTCGGCCAAGAGACCCAGTACTTC
>-|TRBV12-5|-|TRBJ2-7
CASVSQGSSYEQYF
TGTGCTAGTGTATCACAGGGCAGCTCCTACGAGCAGTACTTC
>TRBD2|TRBV7-9|-|TRBJ2-1
CASSLVGAGGPRDEQFF
TGTGCCAGCAGCTTAGTGGGAGCGGGAGGGCCTAGGGATGAGCAGTTCTTC
>-|TRBV28|-|TRBJ1-3
CASRVGGVSGNTIYF
TGTGCCAGCAGGGTAGGGGGTGTCTCTGGAAACACCATATATTTT
>TRBD1|TRBV5-1|-|TRBJ2-6
CASSLAPHGTGVPGANVLTF
TGCGCCAGCAGCTTGGCCCCACATGGGACAGGGGTTCCTGGGGCCAACGTCCTGACTTTC
>-|TRBV7-9|-|TRBJ2-7
CASSSTGTAAYEQYF
TGTGCCAGCAGTTCAACCGGGACGGCTGCCTACGAGCAGTACTTC
>TRBD2|TRBV7-2|-|TRBJ2-4
CASSPRTSTSGNIQYF
TGTGCCAGCAGCCCCCGAACAAGCACTAGCGGAAACATTCAGTACTTC
>-|TRBV7-9|few|TRBJ2-1
CASSSLGNEQFF
TGTGCCAGCTCCTCGTTAGGCAATGAGCAGTTCTTC
>TRBD1|TRBV25-1|once|TRBJ2-5
CASSDGTGGGQTQYF
TGTGCCAGCAGTGACGGGACAGGGGGCGGCCAGACCCAGTACTTC
>-|TRBV10-3|few|TRBJ1-2
CAISESVDFYGYTF
TGTGCCATCAGTGAGTCTGTAGACTTCTATGGCTACACCTTC
>-|TRBV7-7|-|TRBJ2-1
CASSLGATSYNEQFF
TGTGCTAGCAGCTTGGGGGCCACATCCTACAATGAGCAGTTCTTC
>TRBD2|TRBV2|-|TRBJ2-1
CASSELDSGRGNEQFF
TGTGCCAGCAGTGAATTGGATAGCGGGAGGGGGAATGAGCAGTTCTTC
>-|TRBV15|-|TRBJ1-3
CATSRQGRISGNTIYF
TGTGCCACCAGCAGACAGGGACGTATCTCTGGAAACACCATATATTTT
>TRBD2|TRBV19|-|TRBJ2-7
CASSVGTSGYEQYF
TGTGCCAGTAGTGTGGGCACTAGCGGCTACGAGCAGTACTTC
>TRBD1|TRBV15|-|TRBJ1-4
CATSTAGRGRVGEKLFF
TGTGCCACCAGCACCGCTGGCAGGGGGCGCGTCGGTGAAAAACTGTTTTTT
>TRBD2|TRBV27|-|TRBJ2-5
CASSLGGTPLRGQYF
TGTGCCAGCAGTTTGGGGGGGACCCCCCTAAGAGGCCAGTACTTC
>TRBD2|TRBV7-2|once|TRBJ2-7
CASSSSGSINEQYF
TGTGCCAGCAGCTCTAGCGGGAGTATAAACGAGCAGTACTTC
>TRBD2|TRBV5-4|once|TRBJ2-1
CASSLELAGLNEQFF
TGTGCCAGCAGCTTGGAACTAGCGGGCCTGAATGAGCAGTTCTTC
>-|TRBV6-6|-|TRBJ2-7
CASSLFSGGNYEQYF
TGTGCCAGCAGTTTATTCTCCGGGGGCAACTACGAGCAGTACTTC
>TRBD1|TRBV5-1|few|TRBJ2-2
CASSPTGTTGELFF
TGCGCCAGCAGCCCGACAGGGACCACCGGGGAGCTGTTTTTT
>-|TRBV28|-|TRBJ2-6
CASSYFPPGANVLTF
TGTGCCAGCAGTTACTTCCCTCCTGGGGCCAACGTCCTGACTTTC
>-|TRBV7-9|few|TRBJ1-1
CASGGTEAFF
TGTGCCAGCGGAGGCACTGAAGCTTTCTTT
>-|TRBV7-6|-|TRBJ1-1
CASRNPGTEAFF
TGTGCCAGCAGGAATCCGGGCACTGAAGCTTTCTTT